This T cell receptor (beta chain) came from a study of beta chain features in type 1 diabetes. Whole-study results and caveats: Any HLA-type effect on TCRB rearrangement remained unresolved here. For Type 1 diabetes patients, all four CD4+ subsets carried TCRB CDR3s that were moderately but significantly shorter.

Donors underwent one heparinised blood draw, around 100 mL on average. CD45RO/CCR7/CD25/CD127/CD95/CD27 separated CD4+ naive, central memory, regulatory and stem cell-like memory cells by sorting. CDR1 SNHLY and CDR2 FYNNEI come from the germline V gene. This CDR3 is 13 amino acids long. The trim removed 11 bases at V and 4 bases at J, leaving 9 bases unmatched. The authors reverse transcribed all of the isolated RNA, so sequencing captured expressed TCRB transcripts. Libraries were prepared by immunoSEQ multiplex PCR; TCRdb keeps only in-frame clonotypes and omits some of them. This table has under 350,000 clones, around an eighth appearing once. This clone was counted only a few times. Its antigen is currently unknown.

The source is a young man with type 1 diabetes. Source material: naive CD4+ T cells from blood. The chain links TRBV2 to TRBJ1-1, with 8 bases matching TRBD1. For the CDR3, the DNA is TGTGCCGACGGACAGGGTAAAAGCACTGAAGCTTTCTTT. Translated: CADGQGKSTEAFF.